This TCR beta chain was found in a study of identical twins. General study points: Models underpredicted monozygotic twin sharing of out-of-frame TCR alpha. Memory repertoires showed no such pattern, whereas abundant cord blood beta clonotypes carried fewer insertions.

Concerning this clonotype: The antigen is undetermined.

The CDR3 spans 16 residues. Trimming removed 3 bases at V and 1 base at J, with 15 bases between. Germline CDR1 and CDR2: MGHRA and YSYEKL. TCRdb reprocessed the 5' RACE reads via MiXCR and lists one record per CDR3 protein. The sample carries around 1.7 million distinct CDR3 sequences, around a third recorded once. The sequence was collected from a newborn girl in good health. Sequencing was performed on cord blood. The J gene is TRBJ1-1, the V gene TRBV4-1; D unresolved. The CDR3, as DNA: TGCGCCAGCAGCCAGCCCTTCGGCAGAAAGAACACTGAAGCTTTCTTT. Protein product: CASSQPFGRKNTEAFF.